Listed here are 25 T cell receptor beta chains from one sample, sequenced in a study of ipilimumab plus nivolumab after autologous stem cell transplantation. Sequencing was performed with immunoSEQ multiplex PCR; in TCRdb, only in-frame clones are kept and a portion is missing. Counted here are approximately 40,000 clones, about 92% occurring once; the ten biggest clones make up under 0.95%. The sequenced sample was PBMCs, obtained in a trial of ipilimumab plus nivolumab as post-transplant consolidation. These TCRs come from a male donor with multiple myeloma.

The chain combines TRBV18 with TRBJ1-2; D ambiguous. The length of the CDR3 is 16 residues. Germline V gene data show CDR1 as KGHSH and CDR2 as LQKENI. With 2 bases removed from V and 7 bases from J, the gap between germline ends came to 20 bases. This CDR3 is CASSPESKGERGGYTF. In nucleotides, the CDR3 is TGTGCCAGCTCACCAGAAAGCAAGGGAGAACGGGGTGGCTACACCTTC.

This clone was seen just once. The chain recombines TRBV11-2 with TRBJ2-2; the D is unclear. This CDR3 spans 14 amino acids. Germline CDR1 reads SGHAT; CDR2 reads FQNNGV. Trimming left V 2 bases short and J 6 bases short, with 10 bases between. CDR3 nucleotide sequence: TGTGCCAGCAGCTTAAGGGCCTCCTCCGGGGAGCTGTTTTTT. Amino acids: CASSLRASSGELFF.

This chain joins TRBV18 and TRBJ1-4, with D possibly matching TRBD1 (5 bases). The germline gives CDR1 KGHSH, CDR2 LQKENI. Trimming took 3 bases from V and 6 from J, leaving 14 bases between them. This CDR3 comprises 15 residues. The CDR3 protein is CASSPIYGAYEKLFF. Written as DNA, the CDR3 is TGTGCCAGCTCACCGATATACGGGGCGTATGAAAAACTGTTTTTT.

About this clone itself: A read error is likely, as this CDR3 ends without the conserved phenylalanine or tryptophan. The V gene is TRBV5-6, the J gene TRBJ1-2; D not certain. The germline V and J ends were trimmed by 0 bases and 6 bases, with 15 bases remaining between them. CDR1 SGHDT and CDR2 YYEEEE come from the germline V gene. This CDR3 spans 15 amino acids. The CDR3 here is CASSLAAMTRNGYTI. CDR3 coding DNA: TGTGCCAGCAGCTTGGCCGCCATGACCAGAAATGGCTACACCATC.

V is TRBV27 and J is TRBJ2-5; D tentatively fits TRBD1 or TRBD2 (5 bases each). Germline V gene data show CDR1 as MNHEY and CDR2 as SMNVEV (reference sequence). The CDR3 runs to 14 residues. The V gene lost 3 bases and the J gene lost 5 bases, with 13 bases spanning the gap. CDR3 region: CASSFRWGKETQYF. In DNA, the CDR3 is TGTGCCAGCAGTTTTCGGTGGGGGAAGGAGACCCAGTACTTC.

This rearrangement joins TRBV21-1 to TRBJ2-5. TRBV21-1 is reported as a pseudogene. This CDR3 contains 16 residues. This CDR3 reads CASSNERGVGQETQYF. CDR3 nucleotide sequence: TGTGCCAGCAGCAATGAAAGGGGAGTAGGTCAAGAGACCCAGTACTTC.

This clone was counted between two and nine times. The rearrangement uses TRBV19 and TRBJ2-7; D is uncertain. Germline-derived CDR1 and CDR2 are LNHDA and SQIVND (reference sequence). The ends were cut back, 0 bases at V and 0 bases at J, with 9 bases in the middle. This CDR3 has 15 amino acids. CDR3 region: CASSIDPRNSYEQYF. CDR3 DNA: TGTGCCAGTAGTATAGATCCTCGGAACTCCTACGAGCAGTACTTC.

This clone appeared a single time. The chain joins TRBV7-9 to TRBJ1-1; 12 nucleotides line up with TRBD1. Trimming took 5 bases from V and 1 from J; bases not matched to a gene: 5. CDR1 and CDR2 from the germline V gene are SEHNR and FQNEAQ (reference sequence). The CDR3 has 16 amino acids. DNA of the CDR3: TGTGCCAGCAGCCGTCGGGGACAGGGGGCGAACACTGAAGCTTTCTTT. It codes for CASSRRGQGANTEAFF.

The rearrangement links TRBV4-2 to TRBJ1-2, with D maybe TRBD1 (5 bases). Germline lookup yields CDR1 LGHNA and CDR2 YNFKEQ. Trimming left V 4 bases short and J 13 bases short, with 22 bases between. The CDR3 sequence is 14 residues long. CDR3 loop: CASSPAGGAQKPTF. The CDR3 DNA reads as TGTGCCAGCAGCCCAGCGGGGGGTGCCCAAAAGCCCACCTTC.

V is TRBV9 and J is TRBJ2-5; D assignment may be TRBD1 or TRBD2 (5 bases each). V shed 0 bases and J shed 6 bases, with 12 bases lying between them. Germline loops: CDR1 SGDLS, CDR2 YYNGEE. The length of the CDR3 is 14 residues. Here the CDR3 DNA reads TGTGCCAGCAGCGTAGGTATAGGGACGAAGACCCAGTACTTC. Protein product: CASSVGIGTKTQYF.

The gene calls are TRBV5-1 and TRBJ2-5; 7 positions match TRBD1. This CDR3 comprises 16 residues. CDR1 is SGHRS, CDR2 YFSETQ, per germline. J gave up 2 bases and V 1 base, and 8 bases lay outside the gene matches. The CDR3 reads CASSLPGTANQETQYF. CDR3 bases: TGCGCCAGCAGCTTGCCCGGGACAGCGAATCAAGAGACCCAGTACTTC.

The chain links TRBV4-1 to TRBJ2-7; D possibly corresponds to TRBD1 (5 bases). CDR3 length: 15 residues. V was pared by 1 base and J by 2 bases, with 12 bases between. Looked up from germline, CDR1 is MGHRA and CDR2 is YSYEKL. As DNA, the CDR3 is TGCGCCAGCAGCCAAGGAGAATCAGGGACCTACGAGCAGTACTTC. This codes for CASSQGESGTYEQYF.

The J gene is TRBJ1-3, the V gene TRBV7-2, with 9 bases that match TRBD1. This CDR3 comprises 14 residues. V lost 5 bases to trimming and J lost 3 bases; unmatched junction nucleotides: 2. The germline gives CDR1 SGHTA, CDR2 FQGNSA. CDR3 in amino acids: CASSPTGGGNTIYF. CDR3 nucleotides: TGTGCCAGCAGCCCGACAGGGGGTGGAAACACCATATATTTT.

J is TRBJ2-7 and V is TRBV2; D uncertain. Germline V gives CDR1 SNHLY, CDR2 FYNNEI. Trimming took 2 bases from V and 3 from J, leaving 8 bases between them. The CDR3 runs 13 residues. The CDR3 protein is CASSESPLYEQYF. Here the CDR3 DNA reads TGTGCCAGCAGTGAAAGTCCCCTCTACGAGCAGTACTTC.

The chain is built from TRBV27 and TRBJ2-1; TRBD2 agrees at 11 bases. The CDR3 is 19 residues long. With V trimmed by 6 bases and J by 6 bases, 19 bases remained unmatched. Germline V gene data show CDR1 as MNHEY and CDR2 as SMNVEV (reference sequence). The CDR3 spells CASRAGELAGGAGLNEQFF. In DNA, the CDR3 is TGTGCCAGCAGGGCCGGGGAGTTAGCGGGGGGGGCCGGTCTCAATGAGCAGTTCTTC.

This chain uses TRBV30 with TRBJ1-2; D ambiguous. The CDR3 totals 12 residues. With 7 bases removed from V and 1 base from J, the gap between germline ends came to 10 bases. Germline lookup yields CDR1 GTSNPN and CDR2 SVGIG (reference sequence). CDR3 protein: CAFHQVNYGYTF. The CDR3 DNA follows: TGTGCCTTCCACCAGGTTAACTATGGCTACACCTTC.

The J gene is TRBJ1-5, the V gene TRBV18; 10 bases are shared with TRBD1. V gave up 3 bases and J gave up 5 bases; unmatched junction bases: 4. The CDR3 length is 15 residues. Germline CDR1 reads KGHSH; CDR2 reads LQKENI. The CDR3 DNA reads TGTGCCAGCTCACCGGGACAGGGGAGCGATCAGCCCCAGCATTTT. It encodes CASSPGQGSDQPQHF.

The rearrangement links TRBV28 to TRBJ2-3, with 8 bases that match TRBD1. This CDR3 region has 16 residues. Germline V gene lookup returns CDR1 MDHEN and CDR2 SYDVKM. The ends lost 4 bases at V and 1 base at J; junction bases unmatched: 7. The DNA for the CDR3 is TGTGCCAGCAGTTCCCCAGGGGGCAGGGGCACAGATACGCAGTATTTT. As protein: CASSSPGGRGTDTQYF. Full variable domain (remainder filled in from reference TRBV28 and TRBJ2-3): DVKVTQSSRYLVKRTGEKVFLECVQDMDHENMFWYRQDPGLGLRLIYFSYDVKMKEKGDIPEGYSVSREKKERFSLILESASTNQTSMYLCASSSPGGRGTDTQYFGPGTRLTVL.

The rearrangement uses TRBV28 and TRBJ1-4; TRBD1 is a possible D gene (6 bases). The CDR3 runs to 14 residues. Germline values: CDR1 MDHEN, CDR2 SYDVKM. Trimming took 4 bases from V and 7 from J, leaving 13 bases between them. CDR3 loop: CASSSPQGSEKLFF. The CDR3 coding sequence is TGTGCCAGCAGTTCACCCCAGGGGAGTGAAAAACTGTTTTTT.

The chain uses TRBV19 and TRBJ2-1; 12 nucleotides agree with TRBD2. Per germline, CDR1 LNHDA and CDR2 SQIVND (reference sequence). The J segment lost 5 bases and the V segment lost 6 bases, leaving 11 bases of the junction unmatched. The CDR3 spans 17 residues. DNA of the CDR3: TGTGCCAGTAGAGGGTCTAGCGGGAGGGTCAGGGACAATGAGCAGTTCTTC. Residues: CASRGSSGRVRDNEQFF.

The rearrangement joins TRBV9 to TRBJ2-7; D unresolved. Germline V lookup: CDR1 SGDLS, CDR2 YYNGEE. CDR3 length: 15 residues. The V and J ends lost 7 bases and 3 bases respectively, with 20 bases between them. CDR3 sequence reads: CASPPKRTVSYEQYF. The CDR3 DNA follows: TGTGCCAGCCCCCCGAAACGGACGGTAAGCTACGAGCAGTACTTC.

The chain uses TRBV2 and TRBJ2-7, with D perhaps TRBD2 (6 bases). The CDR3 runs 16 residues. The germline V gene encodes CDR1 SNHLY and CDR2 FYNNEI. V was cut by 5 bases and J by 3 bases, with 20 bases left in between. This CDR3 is CASSFTLRVGGYEQYF. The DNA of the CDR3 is TGTGCCAGCAGTTTTACCCTCCGGGTGGGGGGCTACGAGCAGTACTTC. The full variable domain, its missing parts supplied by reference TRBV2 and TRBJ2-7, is EPEVTQTPSHQVTQMGQEVILRCVPISNHLYFYWYRQILGQKVEFLVSFYNNEISEKSEIFDDQFSVERPDGSNFTLKIRSTKLEDSAMYFCASSFTLRVGGYEQYFGPGTRLTVT.

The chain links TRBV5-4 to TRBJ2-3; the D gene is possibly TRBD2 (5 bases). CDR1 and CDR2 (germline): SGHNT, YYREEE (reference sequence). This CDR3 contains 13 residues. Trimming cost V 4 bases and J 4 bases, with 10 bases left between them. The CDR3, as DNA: TGTGCCAGCAGCGGACTCCTCCCAGATACGCAGTATTTT. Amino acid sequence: CASSGLLPDTQYF.

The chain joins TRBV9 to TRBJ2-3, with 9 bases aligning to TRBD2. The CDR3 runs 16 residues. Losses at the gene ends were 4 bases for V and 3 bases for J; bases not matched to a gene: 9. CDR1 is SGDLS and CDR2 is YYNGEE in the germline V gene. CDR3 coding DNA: TGTGCCAGCAGCCTAGCCGGCGGGGGGGCGACAGATACGCAGTATTTT. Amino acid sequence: CASSLAGGGATDTQYF.

The CDR3 bases are TGTGCCAGCAGTTTTGCAGGTGCTGAAGCTTTCTTT. Protein product: CASSFAGAEAFF. The chain recombines TRBV27 with TRBJ1-1; D remains unclear. CDR3 length: 12 amino acids. Germline V gene sequence: CDR1 MNHEY, CDR2 SMNVEV (reference sequence). The ends were cut back, 3 bases at V and 6 bases at J, with 8 bases in the middle.